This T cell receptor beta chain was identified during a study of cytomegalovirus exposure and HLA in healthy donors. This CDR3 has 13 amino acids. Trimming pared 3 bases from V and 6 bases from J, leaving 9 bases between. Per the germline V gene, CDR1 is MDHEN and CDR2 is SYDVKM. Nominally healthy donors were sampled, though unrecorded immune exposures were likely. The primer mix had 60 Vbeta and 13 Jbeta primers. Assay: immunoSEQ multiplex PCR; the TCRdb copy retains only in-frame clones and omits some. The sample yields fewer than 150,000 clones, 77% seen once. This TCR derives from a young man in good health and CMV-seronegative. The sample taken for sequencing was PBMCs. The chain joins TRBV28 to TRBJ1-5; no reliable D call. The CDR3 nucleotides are TGTGCCAGCAGTTTGGAGTTAGGTCAGCCCCAGCATTTT. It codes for CASSLELGQPQHF.